Given below is one TCR beta chain in context. The antigen remains unidentified. The Oncomine TCR Beta short-read assay was applied to DNA of cultured CD4+ T cells. TCRdb re-called the PCR reads through MiXCR, storing one row per CDR3 protein. The repertoire holds around 19,000 distinct CDR3 sequences, with more than 40% as singletons. This entry belongs to a study of vaccination and CD4 T cells after COVID-19. Study-wide context: In the convalescent group, nasal swab PCR was SARS-CoV-2 positive; roughly nine cases were mild and one severe. The stimulus for the cells was overlapping spike peptides derived from SARS-CoV-2, HCoV-NL63, HCoV-OC43 and HCoV-229E.

As to treatment: roughly 10-day PBMC culture with coronavirus spike peptide pools or control peptides (ViraFEST assay). ViraFEST sequenced TCRs after peptide-pool expansion of antigen-specific T cells. V lost 6 bases and J lost 5, with 13 bases in between. Germline CDR1 is KGHSH and CDR2 is LQKENI. This CDR3 has 13 amino acids. The sequence was collected from a human donor who had recovered from COVID-19. The chain combines TRBV18 with TRBJ2-5; D might be TRBD2 (5 bases). The input for sequencing was CD4+ T cells from blood, cultured in vitro, taken before SARS-CoV-2 vaccination. The CDR3 reads CASSPRGLETQYF. The CDR3 DNA is TGTGCCAGCTCGCCTCGGGGTCTCGAGACCCAGTACTTC. Full variable domain (remainder filled in from reference TRBV18 and TRBJ2-5): NAGVMQNPRHLVRRRGQEARLRCSPMKGHSHVYWYRQLPEEGLKFMVYLQKENIIDESGMPKERFSAEFPKEGPSILRIQQVVRGDSAAYFCASSPRGLETQYFGPGTRLLVL.